This is a list of T cell receptor beta chains from one sample in a study of cytomegalovirus exposure and HLA in healthy donors. The assay was immunoSEQ multiplex PCR, and TCRdb's table has in-frame clones only and misses some. The sample includes under 45,000 clones. Input material: PBMCs. These receptors were collected from a male donor in good health and CMV-seronegative. Each CDR3 is given with its conserved first and last residue. D genes are given only for firm matches. Expanded clones get a size class; other rows say once, few or many, or leave the size out.

TRBD1 | . | TRBJ2-3 | TRBV11-2 | CASSLTGYGDTQYF
TRBD1 | . | TRBJ1-2 | TRBV28 | CASSLDRANYGYTF
. | . | TRBJ1-5 | TRBV6-6 | CASSSQTVNQPQHF
TRBD1 | . | TRBJ1-2 | TRBV27 | CASRGDRTFYTF
TRBD1 | . | TRBJ1-2 | TRBV6-5 | CASSPTGLGYGYTF
TRBD1 | . | TRBJ1-4 | TRBV2 | CASRRQGTNEKLFF
TRBD2 | . | TRBJ2-1 | TRBV11-3 | CASSRRGLAGGNEQFF
. | . | TRBJ2-2 | TRBV6-1 | CASSKQGTNTGELFF
TRBD1 | . | TRBJ1-6 | TRBV19 | CASSRDRNSPLHF
. | medium-sized | TRBJ1-1 | TRBV28 | CASTKGPAAFF
TRBD1 | . | TRBJ2-7 | TRBV2 | CASTGGKYEQYF
. | . | TRBJ2-5 | TRBV4-2 | CASSPGESTAQYF
TRBD1 | . | TRBJ2-3 | TRBV30 | CAWSAGQGTDTQYF
TRBD1 | . | TRBJ2-2 | TRBV5-8 | CASSSGQGIHTGELFF
. | . | TRBJ1-1 | TRBV28 | CASSRRAAPEAFF
TRBD1 | . | TRBJ1-1 | TRBV18 | CASSPDRGNTEAFF
TRBD1 | . | TRBJ1-4 | TRBV11-2 | CASSLAGQGIREKLFF
TRBD1 | . | TRBJ1-1 | TRBV19 | CASREDRATEAFF
TRBD1 | . | TRBJ2-1 | TRBV5-1 | CASSLQGNSYNEQFF
. | . | TRBJ1-4 | TRBV2 | CASSEWGVPNEKLFF
TRBD1 | . | TRBJ1-6 | TRBV2 | CASKWGQGDSPLHF
. | . | TRBJ2-5 | TRBV23-1 | CASSQSGRREAQYF
. | . | TRBJ2-7 | TRBV28 | CASRERGRGHAYEQYF
TRBD1 | . | TRBJ1-1 | TRBV19 | CASRQNRDSEAFF
TRBD2 | . | TRBJ2-3 | TRBV4-2 | CASSQEPPAGADTQYF
TRBD2 | . | TRBJ2-3 | TRBV10-3 | CAISEDGGAVDTQYF
. | . | TRBJ1-1 | TRBV6-5 | CASRYAFMVEAFF
. | . | TRBJ1-1 | TRBV7-9 | CASSPKTYMNTEDFF
. | . | TRBJ1-5 | TRBV5-5 | CASSQGGLRGNQPQHF
. | . | TRBJ2-5 | TRBV18 | CASSPPKGLGETQYF
TRBD2 | . | TRBJ2-7 | TRBV11-2 | CASSLSSGGLLSYEQYF
. | . | TRBJ2-7 | TRBV5-6 | CASSGNRAIRGTYEQYF
. | . | TRBJ2-5 | TRBV5-5 | CASRNQGGGETQYF
. | . | TRBJ1-1 | TRBV7-9 | CASSLQAMNTEAFF
TRBD1 | . | TRBJ1-1 | TRBV28 | CASSPRTGTFPEAFF
. | . | TRBJ2-6 | TRBV19 | CATHPYGGRAGANVLTF
TRBD2 | . | TRBJ2-3 | TRBV6-5 | CASSSLAGGPPDTQYF
TRBD2 | . | TRBJ2-7 | TRBV5-1 | CASSPSLAGTSYEQYF
TRBD1 | . | TRBJ2-7 | TRBV9 | CASSEWDSSYEQYF
. | . | . | TRBV11-2 | CASSLMGTTYEQYF
TRBD2 | . | TRBJ2-7 | TRBV7-8 | CASSLLAGDYEQYF